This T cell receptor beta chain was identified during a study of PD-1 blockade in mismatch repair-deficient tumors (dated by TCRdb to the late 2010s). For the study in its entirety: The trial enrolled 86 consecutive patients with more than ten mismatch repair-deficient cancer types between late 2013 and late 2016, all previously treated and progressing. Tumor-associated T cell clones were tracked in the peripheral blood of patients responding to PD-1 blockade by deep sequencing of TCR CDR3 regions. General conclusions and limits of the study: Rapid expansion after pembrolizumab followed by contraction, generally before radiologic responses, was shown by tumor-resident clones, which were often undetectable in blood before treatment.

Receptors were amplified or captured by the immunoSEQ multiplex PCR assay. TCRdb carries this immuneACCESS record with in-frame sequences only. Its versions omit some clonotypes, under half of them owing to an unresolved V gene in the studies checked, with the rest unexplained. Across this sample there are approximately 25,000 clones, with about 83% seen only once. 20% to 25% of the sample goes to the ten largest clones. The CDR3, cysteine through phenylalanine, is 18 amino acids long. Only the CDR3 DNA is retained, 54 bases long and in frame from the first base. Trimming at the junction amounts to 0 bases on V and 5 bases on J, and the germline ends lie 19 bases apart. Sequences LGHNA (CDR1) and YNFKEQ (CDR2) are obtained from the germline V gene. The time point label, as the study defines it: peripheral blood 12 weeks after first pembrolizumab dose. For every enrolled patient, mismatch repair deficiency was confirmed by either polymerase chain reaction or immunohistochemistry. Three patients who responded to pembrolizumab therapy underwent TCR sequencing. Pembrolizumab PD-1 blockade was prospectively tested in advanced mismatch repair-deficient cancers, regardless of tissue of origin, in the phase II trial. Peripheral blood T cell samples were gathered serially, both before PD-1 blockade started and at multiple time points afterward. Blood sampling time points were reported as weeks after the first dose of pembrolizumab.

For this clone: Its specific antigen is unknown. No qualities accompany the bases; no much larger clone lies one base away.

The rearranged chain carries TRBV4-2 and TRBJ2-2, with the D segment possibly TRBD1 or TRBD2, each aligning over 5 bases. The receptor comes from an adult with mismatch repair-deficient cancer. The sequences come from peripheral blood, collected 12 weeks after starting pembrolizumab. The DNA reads TGTGCCAGCAGCCAAGATGGGGGAGCGGAGGTAAAGACCGGGGAGCTGTTTTTT. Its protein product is CASSQDGGAEVKTGELFF.